Presented here are 20 T cell receptor beta chains from one specimen sequenced in a study of PD-L1 blockade in urothelial cancer. The protocol was immunoSEQ multiplex PCR, while the TCRdb copy is restricted to in-frame clones and leaves out a portion. Found here are 85,000 to 130,000 clones, about 89% of them singletons; the top ten hold about 0.91%. Sequenced here: PBMCs, sampled around atezolizumab (anti-PD-L1) treatment. The receptors stem from a woman aged 80 or over with urothelial cancer.

This rearrangement joins TRBV10-2 to TRBJ1-4, with 9 nucleotides matching TRBD1. The CDR3 totals 14 residues. Germline CDR1 reads WSHSY; CDR2 reads SAAADI. V dropped 6 bases and J dropped 8; count of bases not matched to a gene: 7. CDR3 region: CASSSGTGLEKLFF. The CDR3 DNA sequence: TGCGCCAGCAGCTCCGGGACAGGGTTGGAAAAACTGTTTTTT.

The gene calls are TRBV7-2 and TRBJ2-7; D ambiguous. CDR1 is SGHTA and CDR2 is FQGNSA in the germline V gene. The ends were cut back, 5 bases at V and 2 bases at J, with 13 bases in the middle. The CDR3 sequence is 14 residues long. The CDR3 spells CASSADTKAYEQYF. The CDR3 nucleotides read TGTGCCAGCAGCGCCGACACGAAAGCCTACGAGCAGTACTTC.

The gene calls are TRBV6-1 and TRBJ2-5; TRBD2 agrees at 9 bases. V trimming: 2 bases; J trimming: 5 bases; junction bases outside the gene matches: 15. The CDR3 covers 18 residues. The germline V gene encodes CDR1 MNHNS and CDR2 SASEGT. The CDR3 region is CASSEPFNLAGVGETQYF. CDR3 sequence (DNA): TGTGCCAGCAGTGAACCGTTCAACTTAGCGGGAGTCGGGGAGACCCAGTACTTC.

The rearrangement links TRBV7-3 to TRBJ2-3, with 8 bases matching TRBD1. V was clipped by 5 bases and J by 0 bases; unmatched bases: 10. There are 17 residues in the CDR3. CDR1 is SGHTA, CDR2 FQGTGA, per germline. The CDR3 here is CASSPTGAMTSTDTQYF. CDR3 bases: TGTGCCAGCAGCCCGACAGGGGCTATGACTAGCACAGATACGCAGTATTTT.

V gene TRBV28 combines with J gene TRBJ2-2, with 7 nucleotides matching TRBD1. Germline loops: CDR1 MDHEN, CDR2 SYDVKM. The trim removed 3 bases at V and 2 bases at J, leaving 3 bases unmatched. The CDR3 has 15 residues. CDR3 loop: CASSLDRRNTGELFF. The DNA for the CDR3 is TGTGCCAGCAGTTTGGACAGGCGTAACACCGGGGAGCTGTTTTTT.

This chain connects TRBV2 to TRBJ2-2; 9 bases line up with TRBD1. J gave up 3 bases and V 6 bases, and 5 bases lay outside the gene matches. Germline V gives CDR1 SNHLY, CDR2 FYNNEI. The CDR3 spans 15 residues. In nucleotides, the CDR3 is TGTGCCAGCAGCGGACAGGGGCTCTACACCGGGGAGCTGTTTTTT. It specifies CASSGQGLYTGELFF.

The CDR3 nucleotides read TGTGCCTCCCAATCGGGGGGAAGGAGAGGCTACACCTTC. Translating it yields CASQSGGRRGYTF. The rearrangement links TRBV30 to TRBJ1-2; D is possibly TRBD1 (5 bases). Trimming removed 7 bases from V and 8 bases from J, with 20 bases in between. Germline V gene data show CDR1 as GTSNPN and CDR2 as SVGIG (reference sequence). CDR3 length equals 13 residues.

The chain carries TRBV7-9 and TRBJ2-1, with TRBD2 matching over 7 bases. Germline CDR1 is SEHNR and CDR2 is FQNEAQ (reference sequence). The V segment lost 4 bases and the J segment 5 bases; nucleotides outside the gene matches: 5. The CDR3 covers 14 residues. CDR3 protein: CASSSLGLNNEQFF. DNA for the CDR3: TGTGCCAGCAGCTCACTGGGACTAAACAATGAGCAGTTCTTC.

The chain employs TRBV18 and TRBJ2-1; D not resolved. CDR1 KGHSH and CDR2 LQKENI come from the germline V gene. The CDR3 sequence is 15 residues long. V lost 0 bases to trimming and J lost 5 bases, with 11 bases between them. CDR3 bases: TGTGCCAGCTCACCACCTAATGCACAGAACAATGAGCAGTTCTTC. Translation gives CASSPPNAQNNEQFF.

The chain recombines TRBV4-1 with TRBJ2-7, with 9 positions matching TRBD2. The V gene end was trimmed by 0 bases and the J gene end by 6 bases; junction bases not matched to a gene: 12. CDR1 and CDR2 from the germline V gene are MGHRA and YSYEKL. The CDR3 sequence is 17 residues long. This CDR3 reads CASSQDATSGPGGEQYF. CDR3 nucleotides: TGCGCCAGCAGCCAAGACGCGACTAGCGGCCCTGGGGGCGAGCAGTACTTC.

The chain has TRBV7-7 and TRBJ2-1; TRBD2 agrees at 9 bases. The germline V gene has CDR1 SSHAT and CDR2 FNYEAQ (reference sequence). The CDR3 spans 15 residues. V was pared by 2 bases and J by 8 bases, with 7 bases of the junction left unmatched. The CDR3 protein is CASSLQAGGTDEQFF. The CDR3 DNA sequence: TGTGCCAGCAGCTTACAAGCGGGAGGAACGGATGAGCAGTTCTTC.

V and J are TRBV10-1 and TRBJ1-2, with D possibly matching TRBD1 (6 bases). V was shortened by 6 bases and J by 2 bases, with 10 bases between the two germline ends. Germline V gives CDR1 WNHNN, CDR2 SYGVQD (reference sequence). The CDR3 extends over 13 amino acids. CDR3 residues: CASRADSNYGYTF. The DNA of the CDR3 is TGCGCCAGCAGAGCGGACAGCAACTATGGCTACACCTTC.

The V and J genes are TRBV6-6 and TRBJ1-5, with D hard to call. The CDR3 consists of 13 residues. In germline, CDR1 is MNHNY, CDR2 SVGAGI (reference sequence). V shed 4 bases and J shed 0 bases, with 4 bases lying between them. The CDR3 DNA reads TGTGCCAGCAGTTTATTTAGCAATCAGCCCCAGCATTTT. It yields the protein CASSLFSNQPQHF.

In this sample, this clone turned up a few times. V is TRBV6-5 and J is TRBJ1-5; D gene unclear. V was shortened by 6 bases and J by 9 bases, with 9 bases between the two germline ends. The CDR3 has 11 amino acids. Germline V gene lookup returns CDR1 MNHEY and CDR2 SVGAGI. Here the CDR3 DNA reads TGTGCCAGCAGCCATAGCATGCCCCAGCATTTT. The encoded protein is CASSHSMPQHF.

V and J are TRBV15 and TRBJ2-5, with D tentatively TRBD1 (6 bases). In germline, CDR1 is LNHNV, CDR2 YYDKDF (reference sequence). This CDR3 is built from 16 residues. Trimming stripped 3 bases from V and 1 base from J, with 15 bases between. The CDR3 DNA reads TGTGCCACCAGCAGGGGAACGGACAGCCCCCAAGAGACCCAGTACTTC. Its translation is CATSRGTDSPQETQYF.

The chain has TRBV7-9 and TRBJ1-1, with a tentative D call TRBD1 (5 bases). The germline gives CDR1 SEHNR, CDR2 FQNEAQ (reference sequence). V dropped 7 bases and J dropped 1 base, with 10 bases sitting between them. The CDR3 loop spans 13 amino acids. CDR3 residues: CASILGGNTEAFF. The CDR3, as DNA: TGTGCCAGCATCCTGGGGGGGAACACTGAAGCTTTCTTT.

The chain uses TRBV4-1 and TRBJ2-7, with 8 bases fitting TRBD2. Losses at the gene ends were 0 bases for V and 1 base for J; bases not matched to a gene: 8. The CDR3 spans 17 residues. Germline V gives CDR1 MGHRA, CDR2 YSYEKL. CDR3 nucleotide sequence: TGCGCCAGCAGCCAAGATCCAGCGGGGGCACTTTCCTACGAGCAGTACTTC. Its translation: CASSQDPAGALSYEQYF.

V gene TRBV4-2 combines with J gene TRBJ2-1; 12 bases agree with TRBD2. The germline CDR1 and CDR2 sequences are LGHNA and YNFKEQ. There are 16 residues in the CDR3. V gave up 3 bases and J gave up 8 bases; unmatched junction bases: 8. The CDR3 DNA reads TGTGCCAGCAGCCAGGTACTAGCGGGAGGTCGGTATGAGCAGTTCTTC. The encoded protein is CASSQVLAGGRYEQFF.

The chain is built from TRBV6-1 and TRBJ2-2; TRBD1 might be the D (6 bases). CDR3 length: 14 amino acids. Trimming took off 6 bases at V and 4 bases at J, with 12 bases between the two ends. Looked up from germline, CDR1 is MNHNS and CDR2 is SASEGT. The CDR3 sequence: CASSPGQITGELFF. The CDR3 DNA sequence: TGTGCCAGCAGCCCCGGACAGATCACCGGGGAGCTGTTTTTT.

The J gene is TRBJ2-7, the V gene TRBV6-5; D gene ambiguous. The CDR3 covers 12 residues. Germline lookup yields CDR1 MNHEY and CDR2 SVGAGI. Trimming cost V 4 bases and J 6 bases, with 10 bases left between them. In DNA form, the CDR3 reads TGTGCCAGCAGTTCGGGTGTAAGCGAGCAGTACTTC. Its protein is CASSSGVSEQYF.